The 22 T cell receptor beta chains listed next were all sequenced from one sample in a study of immune aging and cytomegalovirus after organ transplant. For these TCRs, the target antigens are not known. Time point given: five sample-tagged time points from pre-transplant (day -1) to day 368 post-transplant, pooled. Libraries came from microwell single-cell capture using BD Rhapsody targeted mRNA and AbSeq reagents. MiXCR was run by TCRdb on the single-cell sequencing reads, yielding one entry per CDR3 protein. The sample shows around 21,000 distinct CDR3 sequences, around 34% of them seen only once. The sample was CMV peptide-activated CD4+ and CD8+ T cells sorted from blood, taken at five time points, pooled. Noted subset: sorted CD8+CD137+ and CD4+CD154+ T cells after about 13 h CMV IE-1 peptide stimulation. These receptors came from a female donor who had a heart transplant and CMV viremia.

This clonotype occurred many times. The rearrangement joins TRBV28 to TRBJ1-3; D unresolved. Between the trimmed V and J ends, which lost 5 bases and 2 bases, there was a span of 13 bases. The CDR3 consists of 15 residues. From germline, CDR1 is MDHEN and CDR2 SYDVKM. This chain's CDR3 is CASSPPQWPGNTIYF. CDR3 in DNA: TGTGCCAGCAGTCCCCCACAATGGCCTGGAAACACCATATATTTT. Using reference TRBV28 and TRBJ1-3 for the parts outside the CDR3, the full variable domain is DVKVTQSSRYLVKRTGEKVFLECVQDMDHENMFWYRQDPGLGLRLIYFSYDVKMKEKGDIPEGYSVSREKKERFSLILESASTNQTSMYLCASSPPQWPGNTIYFGEGSWLTVV.

By share of the sample, this clonotype is medium-sized (0.01 to 0.1%). The CDR3 reads CASSFGGGPQETQYF. The DNA of the CDR3 is TGTGCCAGCAGTTTTGGAGGGGGTCCCCAAGAGACCCAGTACTTC. J is TRBJ2-5 and V is TRBV12-3 or TRBV12-4; possibly TRBD1 or TRBD2 for D (6 bases each). V dropped 3 bases and J dropped 1 base, with 12 bases sitting between them. CDR3 length equals 15 residues.

A note on this clonotype: Germline is not matched at one junction end, which may reflect a read error. The chain joins TRBV5-5 to TRBJ1-5; D gene unclear. Per the germline V gene, CDR1 is SGHKS and CDR2 is YYEKEE (reference sequence). The CDR3 length is 14 residues. The CDR3 bases are TGTGCCAGCAGCTTTGGGCACACCAATCGGCCCCAGCATTTT. Amino acid sequence: CASSFGHTNRPQHF.

This clonotype was picked up a small number of times. The chain joins TRBV29-1 to TRBJ2-7; D remains ambiguous. CDR3 size: 17 residues. The ends were cut back, 2 bases at V and 1 base at J, with 21 bases in the middle. Per the germline V gene, CDR1 is SQVTM and CDR2 is ANQGSEA. The CDR3 loop reads CSVELHFSLIGSYEQYF. CDR3 nucleotides: TGCAGCGTTGAACTTCACTTCTCCCTAATTGGTTCCTACGAGCAGTACTTC.

This clonotype was detected many times. V and J are TRBV3-1 and TRBJ1-2; D is ambiguous. The V and J ends lost 1 base and 11 bases respectively, with 11 bases between them. This CDR3 is built from 12 residues. Germline CDR1 and CDR2: LGHDT and YNNKEL (reference sequence). The CDR3 loop reads CASSQGAFSYTF. In DNA form, the CDR3 reads TGTGCCAGCAGCCAAGGGGCTTTTTCTTACACCTTC.

A remark on this clonotype: Because the CDR3 is missing its conserved closing phenylalanine or tryptophan, this is likely a read error. The V and J genes are TRBV28 and TRBJ2-5; D remains ambiguous. Germline loops: CDR1 MDHEN, CDR2 SYDVKM. The CDR3 has 15 amino acids. The CDR3 sequence is CASRSLTWDQETQYS. DNA for the CDR3: TGCGCCAGCAGATCGTTAACTTGGGATCAAGAGACCCAGTACTCC.

This clonotype was counted many times. The chain employs TRBV10-2 and TRBJ2-1; tentatively, D is TRBD1 (5 bases). Germline V lookup: CDR1 WSHSY, CDR2 SAAADI. The CDR3 length is 17 residues. V gave up 3 bases and J gave up 2 bases, with 17 bases separating them. The CDR3 DNA sequence: TGCGCCAGCAGTGATTTAAAATTGGCAGGGCCCTACAATGAGCAGTTCTTC. This gives the protein CASSDLKLAGPYNEQFF.

This clonotype occurred a few times. The chain carries TRBV6-1 and TRBJ2-2, with 7 positions matching TRBD1. Germline trimming cut 6 bases from V and 1 base from J; bases unmatched to any gene: 14. CDR3 length: 18 residues. CDR1 and CDR2 (germline): MNHNS, SASEGT. This CDR3 is CASRENRGYSLNTGELFF. The CDR3 DNA reads TGTGCCAGCAGGGAAAACAGGGGCTACTCCCTGAACACCGGGGAGCTGTTTTTT.

The chain recombines TRBV29-1 with TRBJ1-2; 11 bases align to TRBD1. This CDR3 comprises 13 residues. Germline V gene lookup returns CDR1 SQVTM and CDR2 ANQGSEA. J lost 7 bases, V lost 7 bases, and 8 bases had no gene match. The CDR3 spells CSAGGTGGSGYTF. The CDR3 coding sequence is TGCAGCGCTGGAGGGACAGGGGGTAGTGGCTACACCTTC.

The V gene is TRBV2, the J gene TRBJ2-2; D might be TRBD2 (5 bases). This CDR3 spans 15 amino acids. V was clipped by 6 bases and J by 1 base, with 12 bases between them. Per germline, CDR1 SNHLY and CDR2 FYNNEI. The CDR3 spells CASRRTGGNTGELFF. CDR3 DNA sequence: TGTGCCAGCAGAAGGACTGGCGGGAACACCGGGGAGCTGTTTTTT.

The CDR3 reads CASSDTGTRTEEQYF. In nucleotides, the CDR3 is TGTGCCAGCAGCGACACCGGGACTAGGACGGAAGAGCAGTACTTC. The rearrangement uses TRBV25-1 and TRBJ2-7; 8 bases align to TRBD2. This CDR3 contains 15 residues. V lost 6 bases to trimming and J lost 7 bases; unmatched junction nucleotides: 14. Germline assignment: CDR1 MGHDK and CDR2 SYGVNS.

J is TRBJ2-5 and V is TRBV10-2; a possible D gene is TRBD1 (6 bases). The CDR3 spans 14 residues. From germline, CDR1 is WSHSY and CDR2 SAAADI. Trimming stripped 8 bases from V and 5 bases from J, with 18 bases between. CDR3 nucleotides: TGCGCCAGCGGACTCGCTGGGGGCGGGGAGACCCAGTACTTC. Protein: CASGLAGGGETQYF.

This clonotype was picked up many times. The CDR3 loop is CASSQVAGEAFF. CDR3 in DNA: TGTGCCAGCAGCCAAGTCGCAGGAGAAGCTTTCTTT. The gene calls are TRBV14 and TRBJ1-1, with D unclear. Germline CDR1 reads SGHDN; CDR2 reads FVKESK. This CDR3 contains 12 residues. Deletions cut 1 base from V and 8 bases from J, with 8 bases between.

The chain recombines TRBV5-1 with TRBJ2-5; 7 positions match TRBD2. The tail of the sequence fits TRBJ2-7 better, so the J call may be wrong. The CDR3 is 15 residues long. The germline CDR1 and CDR2 sequences are SGHRS and YFSETQ. For the CDR3, the DNA is TGCGCCAGCAGCTTCGGGAGGTTGGAGCCCTACGAGCAGTACTTC. The encoded protein is CASSFGRLEPYEQYF.

This clonotype occurred many times. The genes are TRBV28 and TRBJ2-2; 9 positions match TRBD1. The J segment lost 5 bases and the V segment lost 8 bases, leaving 12 bases of the junction unmatched. Germline V gene sequence: CDR1 MDHEN, CDR2 SYDVKM. This CDR3 contains 16 residues. The CDR3 here is CASGRTGGVFTGELFF. CDR3 coding DNA: TGTGCCAGCGGAAGAACAGGGGGCGTTTTTACCGGGGAGCTGTTTTTT.

This clonotype was observed at least ten times. The CDR3 spells CSVSRERMFF. Here the CDR3 DNA reads TGCAGCGTCTCTCGGGAGCGGATGTTCTTC. The chain recombines TRBV29-1 with TRBJ2-1; the D gene is possibly TRBD2 (6 bases). The CDR3 covers 10 residues. V lost 6 bases, J lost 15 bases, and 15 bases lay in between. CDR1 and CDR2 (germline): SQVTM, ANQGSEA.

The chain links TRBV6-5 to TRBJ2-1; D gene uncertain. The V end was cut by 6 bases, the J end by 6 bases, with 9 bases between. The CDR3 contains 12 residues. Germline values: CDR1 MNHEY, CDR2 SVGAGI. CDR3 amino acids: CASRTHSNEQFF. CDR3 nucleotide sequence: TGTGCCAGCAGAACCCACAGCAATGAGCAGTTCTTC.

There are a few counts of this clonotype. This rearrangement joins TRBV5-1 to TRBJ2-5, with 8 bases aligning to TRBD1. J gave up 2 bases and V 0 bases, and 3 bases lay outside the gene matches. The length of the CDR3 is 15 residues. Germline loops: CDR1 SGHRS, CDR2 YFSETQ. CDR3 loop: CASSLVGQVQETQYF. The CDR3 bases are TGCGCCAGCAGCTTGGTGGGACAGGTACAAGAGACCCAGTACTTC.

This sequence joins TRBV5-6 and TRBJ2-2; D not resolved. The CDR3 spans 16 residues. CDR1 SGHDT and CDR2 YYEEEE come from the germline V gene. With 2 bases removed from V and 0 bases from J, the gap between germline ends came to 11 bases. The chain's CDR3 is CASSFLDRSNTGELFF. CDR3 nucleotides: TGTGCCAGCAGCTTTCTGGACCGATCGAACACCGGGGAGCTGTTTTTT.

This clonotype has ten or more counts. The V call is TRBV3-1, the J call TRBJ1-1, with 8 nucleotides matching TRBD1. The V and J ends lost 3 bases and 11 bases, in that order; junction bases with no gene match: 8. CDR3 length: 13 amino acids. Germline V gene lookup returns CDR1 LGHDT and CDR2 YNNKEL (reference sequence). The CDR3, as DNA: TGTGCCAGCAGCCATGACAGGGGCCGAGAGGCTTTCTTT. This gives the protein CASSHDRGREAFF.

This clonotype was detected a few times. V is TRBV20-1 and J is TRBJ1-2; the D gene is possibly TRBD1 (5 bases). Germline V gene data show CDR1 as DFQATT and CDR2 as SNEGSKA (reference sequence). CDR3 length: 13 amino acids. V lost 1 base, J lost 12 bases, and 18 bases lay in between. The CDR3 loop is CSARGPRQLYDTF. The DNA of the CDR3 is TGCAGTGCTAGAGGCCCCAGACAGCTCTACGACACCTTC.

The V gene is TRBV12-3 or TRBV12-4, the J gene TRBJ2-1, with 8 nucleotides matching TRBD2. This CDR3 has 13 amino acids. The J segment lost 8 bases and the V segment lost 3 bases, leaving 3 bases of the junction unmatched. In nucleotides, the CDR3 is TGTGCCAGCAGTTTTGCAGCGGGGGATGAGCAGTTCTTC. Its protein is CASSFAAGDEQFF.